This T cell receptor (beta chain) derives from a study of Ad26.COV2.S vaccination and SARS-CoV-2 variants. Study-level results: CD8+ and CD4+ T cells specific for spike reportedly responded with substantial breadth after vaccination. People who got the vaccine had more spike-specific TCR breadth than people who got placebo. Analyses of TCR breadth and depth may have underestimated total T cell responses.

In regard to this clone: What it binds is unknown.

Indicated treatment: about 20 received Ad26.COV2.S at low or high dose, single or two shots; several received placebo; per-sample allocation not given. Day 63 after the first vaccine or placebo injection was the time point for sampling. Immunization relied on an Ad26 vector, which expressed Wuhan-strain SARS-CoV-2 spike. Assay used: immunoSEQ multiplex PCR; TCRdb lists only in-frame clones, some missing. The table lists fewer than 400,000 clones, 90% of them singletons. V shed 0 bases and J 12 bases; nucleotides not matched to a gene: 20. The CDR3 runs to 18 residues. This chain uses TRBV23-1 with TRBJ1-1, with 9 nucleotides matching TRBD1. Being an ORF, TRBV23-1 has a function that is uncertain. The sequence was obtained from a person between 18 and 60 years old who received the Ad26.COV2.S COVID-19 vaccine or a placebo. The sequencing here drew on peripheral blood, taken in a trial of Ad26.COV2.S vaccine versus placebo. The CDR3 nucleotides are TGCGCCAGCAGTCAATCCGCCGCGGACAGGGGAAGATGTAACCTGCCTTTCTTT. Encoded protein: CASSQSAADRGRCNLPFF.